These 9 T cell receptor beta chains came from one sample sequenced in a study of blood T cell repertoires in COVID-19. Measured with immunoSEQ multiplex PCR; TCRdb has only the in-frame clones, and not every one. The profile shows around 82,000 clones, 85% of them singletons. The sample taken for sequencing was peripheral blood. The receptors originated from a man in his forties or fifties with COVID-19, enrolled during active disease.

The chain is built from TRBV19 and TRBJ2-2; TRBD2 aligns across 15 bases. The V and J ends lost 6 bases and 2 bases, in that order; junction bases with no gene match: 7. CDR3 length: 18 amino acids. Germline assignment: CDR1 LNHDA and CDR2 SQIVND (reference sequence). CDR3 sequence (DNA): TGTGCCAGTAGGCAGGGACTAGCGGGAGGTAATAACACCGGGGAGCTGTTTTTT. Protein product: CASRQGLAGGNNTGELFF.

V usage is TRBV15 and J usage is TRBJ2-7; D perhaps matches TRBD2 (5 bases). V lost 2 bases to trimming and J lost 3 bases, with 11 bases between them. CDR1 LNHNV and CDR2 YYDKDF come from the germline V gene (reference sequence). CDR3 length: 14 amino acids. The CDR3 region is CATSRPGNSYEQYF. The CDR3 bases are TGTGCCACCAGCAGACCGGGGAACAGCTACGAGCAGTACTTC.

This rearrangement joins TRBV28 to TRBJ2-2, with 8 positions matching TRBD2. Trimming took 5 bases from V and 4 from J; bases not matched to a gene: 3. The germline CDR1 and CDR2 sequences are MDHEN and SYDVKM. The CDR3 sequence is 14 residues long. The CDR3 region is CASSPRGVTGELFF. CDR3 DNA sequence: TGTGCCAGCAGTCCGCGGGGGGTCACCGGGGAGCTGTTTTTT.

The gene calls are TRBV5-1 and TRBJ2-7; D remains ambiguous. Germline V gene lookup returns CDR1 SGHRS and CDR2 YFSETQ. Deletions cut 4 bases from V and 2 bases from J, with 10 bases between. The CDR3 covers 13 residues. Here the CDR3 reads CASSVTRTYEQYF. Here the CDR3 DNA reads TGCGCCAGCAGCGTCACCAGGACCTACGAGCAGTACTTC.

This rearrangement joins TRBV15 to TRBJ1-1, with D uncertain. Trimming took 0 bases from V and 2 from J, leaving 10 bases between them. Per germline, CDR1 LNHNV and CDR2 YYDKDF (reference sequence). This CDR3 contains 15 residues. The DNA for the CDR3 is TGTGCCACCAGCAGAGATCGCACAGCTAACACTGAAGCTTTCTTT. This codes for CATSRDRTANTEAFF.

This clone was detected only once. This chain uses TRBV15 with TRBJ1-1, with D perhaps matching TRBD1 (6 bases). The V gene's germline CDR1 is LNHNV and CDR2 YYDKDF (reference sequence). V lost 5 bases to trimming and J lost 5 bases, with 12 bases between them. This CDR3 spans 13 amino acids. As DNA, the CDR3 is TGTGCCACCAGCTTACAGGGCGAGACTGAAGCTTTCTTT. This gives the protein CATSLQGETEAFF.

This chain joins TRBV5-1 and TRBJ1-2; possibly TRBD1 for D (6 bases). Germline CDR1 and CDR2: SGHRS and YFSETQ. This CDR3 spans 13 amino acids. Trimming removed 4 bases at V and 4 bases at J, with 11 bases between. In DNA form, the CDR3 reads TGCGCCAGCAGCGAACAGGGTTCCTATGGCTACACCTTC. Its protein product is CASSEQGSYGYTF.

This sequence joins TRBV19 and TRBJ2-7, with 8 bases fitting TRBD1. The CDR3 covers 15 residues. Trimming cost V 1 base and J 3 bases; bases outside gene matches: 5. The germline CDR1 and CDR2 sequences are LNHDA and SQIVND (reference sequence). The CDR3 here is CASSIGPGGYYEQYF. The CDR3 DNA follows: TGTGCCAGTAGTATAGGTCCAGGGGGCTACTACGAGCAGTACTTC.

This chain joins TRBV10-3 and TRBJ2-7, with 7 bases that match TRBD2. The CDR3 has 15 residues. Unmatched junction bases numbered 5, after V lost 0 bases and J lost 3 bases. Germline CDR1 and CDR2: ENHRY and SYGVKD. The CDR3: CAISESGGGLYEQYF. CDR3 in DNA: TGTGCCATCAGTGAGTCTGGGGGAGGGCTCTACGAGCAGTACTTC.